This record covers a single T cell receptor beta chain. Antigen unknown. RNA transcripts were the source from which TCR beta CDR3 regions were amplified. The library came from an HTBI-primed first-round RT-PCR and a second-round multiplex PCR. TCRdb fed the multiplex PCR reads into MiXCR, producing one record per CDR3 protein. The sample includes a few hundred thousand distinct CDR3 sequences, 17% of them seen just once. This sample was included in a study of Graves' ophthalmopathy and Graves' hyperthyroidism. Study outcomes and limitations: Forecasting of ophthalmopathy progression by the model achieved more than 70% sensitivity and 72.22% specificity.

Cases classed as stable hyperthyroidism had no ophthalmopathy within 18 months of follow-up. From germline, CDR1 is MGHRA and CDR2 YSYEKL. V gave up 0 bases and J gave up 0 bases, with 12 bases separating them. The CDR3 loop spans 17 amino acids. This TCR came from an adult woman with stable Graves' hyperthyroidism. The J gene is TRBJ1-5, the V gene TRBV4-1, with D perhaps TRBD1 (6 bases). Sequencing was performed on peripheral blood. This chain's CDR3 is CASSQETGTYSNQPQHF. The CDR3 DNA is TGCGCCAGCAGCCAAGAAACAGGGACGTATAGCAATCAGCCCCAGCATTTT.